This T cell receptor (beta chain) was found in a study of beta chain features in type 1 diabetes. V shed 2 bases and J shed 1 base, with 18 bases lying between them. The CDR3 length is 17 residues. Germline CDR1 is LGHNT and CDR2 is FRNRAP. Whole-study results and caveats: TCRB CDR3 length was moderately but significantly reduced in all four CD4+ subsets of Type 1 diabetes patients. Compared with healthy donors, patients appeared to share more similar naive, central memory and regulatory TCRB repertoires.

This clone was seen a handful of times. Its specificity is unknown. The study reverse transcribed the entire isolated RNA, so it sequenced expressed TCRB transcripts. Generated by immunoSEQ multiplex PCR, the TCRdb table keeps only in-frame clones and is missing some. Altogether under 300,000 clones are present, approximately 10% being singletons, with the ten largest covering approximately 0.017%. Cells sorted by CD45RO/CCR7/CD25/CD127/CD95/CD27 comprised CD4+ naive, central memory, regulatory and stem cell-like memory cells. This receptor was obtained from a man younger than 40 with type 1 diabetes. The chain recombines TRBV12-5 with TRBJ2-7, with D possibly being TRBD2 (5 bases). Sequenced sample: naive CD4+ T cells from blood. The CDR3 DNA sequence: TGTGCTAGTGGTTTGCCTGGACCGGACGGGGAGTCCTACGAGCAGTACTTC. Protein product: CASGLPGPDGESYEQYF.